This note documents a single T cell receptor (beta chain) sequence. The clone's antigen remains unknown. Base qualities are not at hand, and no much larger clone is one base apart. TCRbeta CDR3 regions were amplified from genomic DNA using the immunoSEQ Assay, a bias-controlled multiplex PCR. The authors' pipeline ran thus. The number of nucleated cells in each sample was estimated by amplification of reference gene primers within the assay. To quantify the absolute abundance of each unique TCRbeta CDR3 rearrangement, sequence reads were collapsed and filtered. Productive Simpson clonality was computed per sample as the square root of Simpson's diversity index over productive rearrangements. TCRdb took this table from immuneACCESS and kept in-frame rearrangements with V and J called. Such tables lack part of the clones; where checked against another copy, unresolved V genes explain under half of the gap, and the rest is unexplained. V, J and clone size are taken as reported in that table, and D and trimming were inferred from the DNA itself. The sample data list over 35,000 clones, and roughly nine tenths of these were observed just once. Together, the top ten hold 9.2% of the sample.

The data stem from a study of blood T cell repertoires in COVID-19 (dated by TCRdb to about 2020). Describing the broader study: Collaborator samples came from the United States, Italy and Spain and covered acute and convalescent phases of COVID-19. The material from the prospective study consisted of cDNA or gDNA derived from T cells, B-cell-depleted T cells, or PBMCs. The dataset comprised deeply sampled blood TCRbeta repertoires from subjects exposed to, actively infected with, or recovered from COVID-19. The repertoires were released in a freely available public database meant as a resource for research on the immune response to SARS-CoV-2. Samples came from the ongoing ImmuneRACE study (first 160 participants) plus 1,254 subjects from 6 global collaborators. A de-identified subject ID, COVID-19 status, age in years and sex were almost always included in the sample metadata. Where available, HLA class I and class II types were obtained from metadata supplied by the sample provider rather than from assay-based typing. The paper's findings and limits, for the study overall: The quantity of clinical and demographic metadata differed by source and by participant and was supplied without curation.

Whole blood was collected in K2EDTA tubes by collaborating institutions according to the institutions' own protocols. For TCRbeta analysis, collaborators shipped samples as frozen whole blood, isolated PBMCs, or DNA extracted from either of those sample types. According to the germline V gene (reference sequence), CDR1 reads SEHNR and CDR2 reads FQNEAQ. At the junction V is shortened by 5 bases and J by 8 bases; bases outside the gene matches: 7. Measured from the cysteine to the phenylalanine, the CDR3 is 14 residues long. Just CDR3 DNA is preserved here, 42 bases in frame from base 1. The chain uses TRBV7-9 and TRBJ2-2, and 8 junction bases match TRBD1. The source material was peripheral blood. The source of this sequence is a man aged 50-60 years with active COVID-19. In nucleotide form, the sequence is TGTGCCAGCAGCCCGCAGGGGGCCACTGGGGAGCTGTTTTTT. Translated, it gives CASSPQGATGELFF.